This entry lists 3 T cell receptor beta chains sequenced from one sample in a study of long-term antiretroviral therapy in people with HIV. Investigators performed immunoSEQ version v3.0 at survey level. Only in-frame clones appear in the TCRdb table, and some are missing; sequencing was by immunoSEQ multiplex PCR. Among 35,000 or so clones listed, 75% to 90% were seen once. The sequences come from unsorted PBMCs, collected 2.2 years after starting antiretroviral therapy. These receptors were taken from a man between 18 and 35 years old with HIV.

In its sample, this clone was seen a few times. J is TRBJ1-5 and V is TRBV28; D is perhaps TRBD1 (5 bases). Per the germline V gene, CDR1 is MDHEN and CDR2 is SYDVKM. CDR3 size: 15 residues. Trimming stripped 5 bases from V and 7 bases from J, with 18 bases between. The CDR3 spells CASSTPQGFGQPQHF. CDR3 sequence (DNA): TGTGCCAGCAGTACGCCCCAGGGTTTCGGCCAGCCCCAGCATTTT. Drawing the rest from reference TRBV28 and TRBJ1-5, the complete variable domain is DVKVTQSSRYLVKRTGEKVFLECVQDMDHENMFWYRQDPGLGLRLIYFSYDVKMKEKGDIPEGYSVSREKKERFSLILESASTNQTSMYLCASSTPQGFGQPQHFGDGTRLSIL.

A few counts support this clone. The gene calls are TRBV2 and TRBJ2-7, with 7 bases aligning to TRBD1. Losses at the gene ends were 5 bases for V and 7 bases for J; bases not matched to a gene: 5. Germline V lookup: CDR1 SNHLY, CDR2 FYNNEI. The CDR3 is made up of 12 amino acids. For the CDR3, the DNA is TGTGCCAGCAGTCGGGACAGTGCGGAGCAGTACTTC. Its protein is CASSRDSAEQYF.

In DNA, the CDR3 is TGTGCCTGGGGGTCCGGGGTACAAGAGACCCAGTACTTC. This gives the protein CAWGSGVQETQYF. V usage is TRBV30 and J usage is TRBJ2-5, with D perhaps TRBD2 (5 bases). CDR3 length: 13 amino acids. Germline loops: CDR1 GTSNPN, CDR2 SVGIG (reference sequence). V shed 5 bases and J shed 2 bases, with 12 bases lying between them.